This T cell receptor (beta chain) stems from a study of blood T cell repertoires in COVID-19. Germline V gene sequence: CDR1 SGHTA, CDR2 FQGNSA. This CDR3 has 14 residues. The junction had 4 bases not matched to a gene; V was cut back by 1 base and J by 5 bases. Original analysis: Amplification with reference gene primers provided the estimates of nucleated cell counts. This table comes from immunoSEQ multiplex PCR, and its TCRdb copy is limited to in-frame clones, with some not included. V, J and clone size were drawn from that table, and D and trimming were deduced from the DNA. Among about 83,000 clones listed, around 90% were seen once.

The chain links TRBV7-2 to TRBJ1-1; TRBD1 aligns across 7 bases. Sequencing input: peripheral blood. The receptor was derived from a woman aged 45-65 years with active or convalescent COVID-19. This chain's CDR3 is CASSLEGAETEAFF. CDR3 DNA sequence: TGTGCCAGCAGCTTAGAGGGGGCGGAGACTGAAGCTTTCTTT.